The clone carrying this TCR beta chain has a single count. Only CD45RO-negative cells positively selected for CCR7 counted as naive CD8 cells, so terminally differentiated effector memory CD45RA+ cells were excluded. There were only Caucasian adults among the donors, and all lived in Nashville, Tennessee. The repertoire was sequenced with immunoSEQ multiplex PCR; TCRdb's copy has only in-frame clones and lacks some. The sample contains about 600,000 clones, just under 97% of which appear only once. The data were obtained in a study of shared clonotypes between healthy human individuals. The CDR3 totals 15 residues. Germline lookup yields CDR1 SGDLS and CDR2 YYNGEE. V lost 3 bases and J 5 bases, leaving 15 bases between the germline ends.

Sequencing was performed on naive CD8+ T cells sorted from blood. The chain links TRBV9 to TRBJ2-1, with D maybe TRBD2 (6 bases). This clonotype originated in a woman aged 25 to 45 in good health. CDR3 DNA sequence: TGTGCCAGCAGCGCAGGTACCGGGAGCCACAATGAGCAGTTCTTC. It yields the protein CASSAGTGSHNEQFF.